This T cell receptor beta chain was captured in a study of blood T cells in healthy people across ages. The study, taken as a whole, reports: Higher diversity and more naive CD4+ cells were features of long-lived donors, compared to aged donors. With naive T cell percentage, TCR beta diversity showed a strong correlation.

This clonotype has only a few counts. Its target is unknown. The germline V gene encodes CDR1 LGHDT and CDR2 YNNKEL (reference sequence). The CDR3 is made up of 16 amino acids. The ends lost 1 base at V and 8 bases at J; junction bases unmatched: 10. Each donor gave ten milliliters of peripheral blood. Per sample, a minimum of 6 million PBMCs were isolated. The authors ran a second PCR of about 6 to 11 cycles using a sample-barcoded 5' primer and a J-beta primer mix. TCRdb independently ran MiXCR on the 5' RACE reads; one entry per CDR3 protein. The data hold approximately 1.5 million distinct CDR3 sequences, with roughly 30% observed a single time.

The chain links TRBV3-1 to TRBJ2-3; the match to TRBD2 covers 9 bases. The material sequenced was blood. The TCR sequence derives from a woman in her twenties or thirties in good health. For the CDR3, the DNA is TGTGCCAGCAGCCAAGGTCAGCTAGCGGGGATTGGTACGCAGTATTTT. It yields the protein CASSQGQLAGIGTQYF.